The 14 T cell receptor beta chains in this list originate from one sample, sequenced in a study of Graves' ophthalmopathy and Graves' hyperthyroidism. Investigators amplified TCR beta CDR3 regions from RNA transcripts. Amplification began with first-round RT-PCR using HTBI primers, then second-round multiplex PCR was performed. TCRdb re-analysed the multiplex PCR reads in MiXCR, keeping a single row per CDR3 protein. The repertoire holds some 160,000 distinct CDR3 sequences, with around 39% as singletons. Sequencing was performed on peripheral blood. These receptors were collected from a man between 25 and 39 years old with Graves' ophthalmopathy.

Ten or more counts support this clonotype. The V and J genes are TRBV28 and TRBJ1-1, with TRBD1 identical over 10 bases. Germline loops: CDR1 MDHEN, CDR2 SYDVKM. J was trimmed by 11 bases and V by 5 bases; bases with no gene match: 8. This CDR3 contains 13 residues. This CDR3 is CASSPVDRGLAFF. CDR3 nucleotides: TGTGCCAGCAGTCCAGTAGACAGGGGGCTCGCTTTCTTT. Combining the CDR3 with reference TRBV28 and TRBJ1-1 gives the whole variable domain DVKVTQSSRYLVKRTGEKVFLECVQDMDHENMFWYRQDPGLGLRLIYFSYDVKMKEKGDIPEGYSVSREKKERFSLILESASTNQTSMYLCASSPVDRGLAFFGQGTRLTVV.

In this sample, this clonotype turned up many times. The V and J genes are TRBV6-2 or TRBV6-3 and TRBJ2-7; maybe TRBD2 (5 bases). Germline V CDR1 and CDR2: MNHEY, SVGEGT. The CDR3 has 18 amino acids. Trimming pared 0 bases from V and 0 bases from J, leaving 18 bases between. CDR3 bases: TGTGCCAGCAGTTACTCGAGCTCACTATGGAGGAGCTCCTACGAGCAGTACTTC. It encodes CASSYSSSLWRSSYEQYF.

There are many counts of this clonotype. The genes are TRBV24-1 and TRBJ2-7; TRBD1 agrees at 7 bases. Per the germline V gene, CDR1 is KGHDR and CDR2 is SFDVKD. V was pared by 10 bases and J by 0 bases, with 8 bases of the junction left unmatched. This CDR3 has 14 amino acids. CDR3 residues: CATNYRGSSYEQYF. The CDR3 DNA follows: TGTGCCACGAATTACAGGGGAAGCTCCTACGAGCAGTACTTC.

This clonotype was found many times. This chain joins TRBV19 and TRBJ1-5; no firm D call. Germline CDR1 LNHDA, CDR2 SQIVND (reference sequence). Trimming stripped 6 bases from V and 3 bases from J, with 12 bases between. This CDR3 spans 14 amino acids. This CDR3 reads CASRTDGNNQPQHF. CDR3 coding DNA: TGTGCCAGTAGGACGGACGGGAACAATCAGCCCCAGCATTTT.

This chain uses TRBV12-3 or TRBV12-4 with TRBJ1-1; tentatively, D is TRBD1 (5 bases). The CDR3 consists of 15 residues. Trimming pared 5 bases from V and 0 bases from J, leaving 13 bases between. CDR3 bases: TGTGCCAGCAGTGCTAGGGGACGGATGAACACTGAAGCTTTCTTT. This translates into CASSARGRMNTEAFF.

This clonotype appeared many times. CDR3 bases: TGTGCCAGCAGTTTAGGCGCCCCGCACTCCTACGAGCAGTACTTC. Translating gives CASSLGAPHSYEQYF. The chain uses TRBV12-3 or TRBV12-4 and TRBJ2-7, with D unclear. Trimming cost V 1 base and J 0 bases, with 10 bases left between them. The CDR3 contains 15 residues.

Here the CDR3 DNA reads TGTGCCAGCAGCTTACAACTCTACGAGCAGTACTTC. Protein sequence: CASSLQLYEQYF. The V and J genes are TRBV7-2 and TRBJ2-7; no definite D call. This CDR3 contains 12 residues. V lost 2 bases and J 3 bases, leaving 5 bases between the germline ends. Germline V gives CDR1 SGHTA, CDR2 FQGNSA.

This chain connects TRBV20-1 to TRBJ2-7; unclear D gene. Deletions cut 3 bases from V and 6 bases from J, with 15 bases between. The CDR3 totals 13 residues. Germline assignment: CDR1 DFQATT and CDR2 SNEGSKA (reference sequence). The CDR3: CSAREPWQSEQYF. The CDR3 nucleotides are TGCAGTGCTAGGGAACCCTGGCAGTCCGAGCAGTACTTC.

The V gene is TRBV6-2 or TRBV6-3, the J gene TRBJ2-7; TRBD1 aligns across 8 bases. This CDR3 is 18 amino acids long. V trimming: 0 bases; J trimming: 6 bases; junction bases outside the gene matches: 16. CDR1 and CDR2 (germline): MNHEY, SVGEGT. In DNA, the CDR3 is TGTGCCAGCAGTTACTCGACGACAGGGGATGGGTCCGTCGGCGAGCAGTACTTC. The encoded protein is CASSYSTTGDGSVGEQYF.

In its sample, this clonotype was seen many times. The chain joins TRBV15 to TRBJ2-7; 8 bases are shared with TRBD2. This CDR3 is 15 amino acids long. Unmatched junction bases numbered 7, after V lost 6 bases and J lost 0 bases. Germline V gives CDR1 LNHNV, CDR2 YYDKDF (reference sequence). This CDR3 is CATRWGGGNSYEQYF. In nucleotides, the CDR3 is TGTGCCACCAGGTGGGGCGGGGGGAACTCCTACGAGCAGTACTTC. The full variable domain, in which reference TRBV15 and TRBJ2-7 provide the parts outside the CDR3, is DAMVIQNPRYQVTQFGKPVTLSCSQTLNHNVMYWYQQKSSQAPKLLFHYYDKDFNNEADTPDNFQSRRPNTSFCFLDIRSPGLGDTAMYLCATRWGGGNSYEQYFGPGTRLTVT.

Ten or more counts support this clonotype. V usage is TRBV19 and J usage is TRBJ2-7; possible D gene TRBD1, 5 bases. The V end lost 0 bases, the J end lost 0 bases, and 12 bases lay between the germline ends. Looked up from germline, CDR1 is LNHDA and CDR2 is SQIVND (reference sequence). This CDR3 contains 16 residues. The CDR3 protein is CASSIDQGAPSYEQYF. CDR3 DNA: TGTGCCAGTAGTATAGATCAAGGGGCCCCCTCCTACGAGCAGTACTTC.

This clonotype has a handful of counts. The rearrangement joins TRBV12-3 or TRBV12-4 to TRBJ2-7; the D gene is possibly TRBD1 (6 bases). V lost 5 bases to trimming and J lost 2 bases, with 16 bases between them. The CDR3 is made up of 15 amino acids. As DNA, the CDR3 is TGTGCCAGCAGTCCCCCGGGACACAAAGCCTACGAGCAGTACTTC. Its protein product is CASSPPGHKAYEQYF.

For the CDR3, the DNA is TGTGCCACCAGTGATCAGGACAGGGGACAGTACTTC. Its protein product is CATSDQDRGQYF. This rearrangement joins TRBV24-1 to TRBJ2-7; 9 bases align to TRBD1. V shed 3 bases, J shed 10 bases, and the junction held 3 bases outside the gene matches. Germline V gene lookup returns CDR1 KGHDR and CDR2 SFDVKD. CDR3 size: 12 residues.

The chain links TRBV6-1 to TRBJ2-2, with D perhaps given as TRBD1 or TRBD2 (5 bases each). Per germline, CDR1 MNHNS and CDR2 SASEGT. This CDR3 contains 16 residues. Trimming removed 5 bases at V and 6 bases at J, with 19 bases between. The CDR3 loop is CASSLQGPRVPGELFF. The CDR3 nucleotides read TGTGCCAGCAGTCTGCAGGGACCACGCGTACCCGGGGAGCTGTTTTTT.